The 10 T cell receptor beta chains below were found in one sample sequenced in a study of cytomegalovirus exposure and HLA in healthy donors. The PCR ran on 60 Vbeta and 13 Jbeta primers. Generated by immunoSEQ multiplex PCR, the TCRdb table keeps only in-frame clones and is missing some. The sample lists tens of thousands of clones, roughly 76% occurring once. Source material: PBMCs. These receptors all come from a woman aged 30 to 39 in good health and CMV-seronegative.

The chain is built from TRBV5-8 and TRBJ2-7; 8 positions match TRBD1. The ends lost 5 bases at V and 3 bases at J; junction bases unmatched: 7. This CDR3 contains 14 residues. CDR1 is SGHTS, CDR2 YDEGEE, per germline. The CDR3 here is CASSTGTGDYEQYF. The CDR3 DNA reads TGTGCCAGCAGTACCGGGACAGGAGACTACGAGCAGTACTTC.

The genes are TRBV4-1 and TRBJ1-4; no definite D call. Trimming removed 6 bases at V and 0 bases at J, with 20 bases between. The CDR3 covers 18 residues. CDR1 and CDR2 (germline): MGHRA, YSYEKL. The CDR3, as DNA: TGCGCCAGCAGTCTTTCGGGTTGGGTGTCCGCAACTAATGAAAAACTGTTTTTT. It yields the protein CASSLSGWVSATNEKLFF.

The rearrangement uses TRBV27 and TRBJ2-7, with TRBD2 matching over 7 bases. Losses at the gene ends were 5 bases for V and 3 bases for J; bases not matched to a gene: 10. Per germline, CDR1 MNHEY and CDR2 SMNVEV (reference sequence). CDR3 length equals 15 residues. DNA for the CDR3: TGTGCCAGCAGTCCCGCCGTAGCGGGTAGCTACGAGCAGTACTTC. Residues: CASSPAVAGSYEQYF.

A note on this clone: The junction differs from germline at one of its ends, possibly a read error. J is TRBJ2-3 and V is TRBV7-7; 7 bases are shared with TRBD1. The CDR3 is 14 residues long. The germline gives CDR1 SSHAT, CDR2 FNYEAQ (reference sequence). DNA for the CDR3: TGTGCTAGCAGCACAGACAGGGTCACAGATACGCAGTATTTT. Protein product: CASSTDRVTDTQYF.

The gene calls are TRBV27 and TRBJ2-7; 15 positions agree with TRBD2. The J segment lost 7 bases and the V segment lost 0 bases, leaving 7 bases of the junction unmatched. This CDR3 has 17 residues. Germline CDR1 reads MNHEY; CDR2 reads SMNVEV (reference sequence). CDR3 coding DNA: TGTGCCAGCAGTTTATCCGGGACTAGCGGGAGGTTGAGGGAGCAGTACTTC. Residues: CASSLSGTSGRLREQYF.

This sequence joins TRBV29-1 and TRBJ2-1; a weak D match, TRBD2 (6 bases). Germline V gene sequence: CDR1 SQVTM, CDR2 ANQGSEA. This CDR3 contains 16 residues. V was trimmed by 0 bases and J by 4 bases, leaving 16 bases between them. For the CDR3, the DNA is TGCAGCGTTGAAGAACCTTGGGGGGAGAAATACAATGAGCAGTTCTTC. As protein: CSVEEPWGEKYNEQFF.

The gene calls are TRBV2 and TRBJ1-4; D is unresolved. From germline, CDR1 is SNHLY and CDR2 FYNNEI. The CDR3 contains 15 residues. The V end was cut by 6 bases, the J end by 4 bases, with 15 bases between. The CDR3 DNA follows: TGTGCCAGCAGACCCCGACTCCGGGGTAATGAAAAACTGTTTTTT. Encoded protein: CASRPRLRGNEKLFF.

This clone was counted once. The V call is TRBV2, the J call TRBJ2-7; 11 positions agree with TRBD2. The germline V gene has CDR1 SNHLY and CDR2 FYNNEI. V lost 7 bases to trimming and J lost 0 bases; unmatched junction nucleotides: 5. CDR3 length: 15 residues. CDR3 sequence (DNA): TGTGCCAGCACGACGGGACTAGCGGTCTCCTACGAGCAGTACTTC. Translating gives CASTTGLAVSYEQYF.

The rearrangement links TRBV7-2 to TRBJ1-3, with TRBD1 matching over 7 bases. This CDR3 is built from 16 residues. V dropped 5 bases and J dropped 2; count of bases not matched to a gene: 9. Looked up from germline, CDR1 is SGHTA and CDR2 is FQGNSA. In DNA form, the CDR3 reads TGTGCCAGCAGCCCCCGAGTTCAGGGGGCTGGAAACACCATATATTTT. This sequence encodes CASSPRVQGAGNTIYF.

CDR3 protein: CASSPLAGVGTDTQYF. The CDR3 nucleotides are TGTGCCAGCAGTCCGCTAGCGGGAGTTGGGACAGATACGCAGTATTTT. The chain combines TRBV28 with TRBJ2-3, with 10 positions matching TRBD2. Germline CDR1 reads MDHEN; CDR2 reads SYDVKM. The CDR3 sequence is 16 residues long. V was clipped by 5 bases and J by 3 bases; unmatched bases: 8. Full variable domain (rest looked up from reference TRBV28 and TRBJ2-3): DVKVTQSSRYLVKRTGEKVFLECVQDMDHENMFWYRQDPGLGLRLIYFSYDVKMKEKGDIPEGYSVSREKKERFSLILESASTNQTSMYLCASSPLAGVGTDTQYFGPGTRLTVL.